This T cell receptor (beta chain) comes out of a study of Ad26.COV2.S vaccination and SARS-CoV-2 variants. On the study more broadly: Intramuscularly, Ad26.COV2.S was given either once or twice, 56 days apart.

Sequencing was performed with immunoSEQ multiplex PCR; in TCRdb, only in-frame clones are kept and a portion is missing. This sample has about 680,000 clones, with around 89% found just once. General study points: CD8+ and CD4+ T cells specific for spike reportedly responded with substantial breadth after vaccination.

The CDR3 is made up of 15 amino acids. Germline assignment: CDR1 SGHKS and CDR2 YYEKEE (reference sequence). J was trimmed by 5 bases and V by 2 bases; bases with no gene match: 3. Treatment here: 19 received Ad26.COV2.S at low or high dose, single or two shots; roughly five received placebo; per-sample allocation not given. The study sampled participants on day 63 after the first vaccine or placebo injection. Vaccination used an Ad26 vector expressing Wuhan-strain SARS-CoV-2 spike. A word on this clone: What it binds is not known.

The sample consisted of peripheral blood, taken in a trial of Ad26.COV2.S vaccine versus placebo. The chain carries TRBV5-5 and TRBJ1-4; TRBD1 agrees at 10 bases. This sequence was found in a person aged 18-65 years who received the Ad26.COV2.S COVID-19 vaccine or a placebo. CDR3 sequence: CASSFRTGGNEKLFF. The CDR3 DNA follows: TGTGCCAGCAGCTTCCGGACAGGGGGAAATGAAAAACTGTTTTTT.